The 11 T cell receptor beta chains presented below share a single source sample, sequenced in a study of patients and donors after allogeneic stem cell transplantation. MiXCR was run by TCRdb on the RT-PCR reads, yielding one entry per CDR3 protein. This sample has roughly 180,000 distinct CDR3 sequences; 40% to 45% occur once, and the top ten carry around 35%. The sequenced sample was blood, either unsorted or a sorted T cell fraction (not recorded which). These receptors were obtained from a human donor who was either an allogeneic HSCT recipient or a stem cell or donor lymphocyte infusion donor (not recorded which). It is not recorded whose cells these are; they may come from a transplant donor.

This clonotype was counted only a few times. The J gene is TRBJ1-2, the V gene TRBV29-1; maybe TRBD1 (5 bases). Trimming left V 4 bases short and J 3 bases short, with 15 bases between. From germline, CDR1 is SQVTM and CDR2 ANQGSEA. The CDR3 spans 14 residues. The CDR3 is CSVAPSLGDYGYTF. CDR3 bases: TGCAGCGTTGCACCGTCCCTGGGGGACTATGGCTACACCTTC. The full variable domain, its missing parts supplied by reference TRBV29-1 and TRBJ1-2, is SAVISQKPSRDICQRGTSLTIQCQVDSQVTMMFWYRQQPGQSLTLIATANQGSEATYESGFVIDKFPISRPNLTFSTLTVSNMSPEDSSIYLCSVAPSLGDYGYTFGSGTRLTVV.

This clonotype was detected a few times. The J gene is TRBJ2-2, the V gene TRBV12-3 or TRBV12-4; D gene uncertain. Between the trimmed V and J ends, which lost 1 base and 9 bases, there was a span of 12 bases. The CDR3 runs 14 residues. The CDR3 region is CASSLDGPPRELFF. The DNA of the CDR3 is TGTGCCAGCAGTTTAGATGGTCCGCCCAGGGAGCTGTTTTTT.

The sample holds a few counts of this clonotype. This rearrangement joins TRBV29-1 to TRBJ1-2; D perhaps matches TRBD1 (6 bases). This CDR3 has 14 amino acids. V was cut by 0 bases and J by 3 bases, with 11 bases left in between. Germline-derived CDR1 and CDR2 are SQVTM and ANQGSEA. The CDR3 sequence is CSVEEEGGDYGYTF. CDR3 bases: TGCAGCGTTGAAGAGGAGGGGGGAGACTATGGCTACACCTTC.

The gene calls are TRBV6-2 or TRBV6-3 and TRBJ1-1; TRBD1 matches 7 bases. Trimming took 4 bases from V and 7 from J; bases not matched to a gene: 3. The CDR3 runs to 12 residues. CDR1 is MNHEY, CDR2 SVGEGT, per germline. The CDR3 is CASSFYRGEAFF. For the CDR3, the DNA is TGTGCCAGCAGTTTCTACAGGGGTGAAGCTTTCTTT.

This chain joins TRBV5-1 and TRBJ1-2, with no clear D. Germline CDR1 reads SGHRS; CDR2 reads YFSETQ. The CDR3 has 16 amino acids. V was cut by 1 base and J by 6 bases, with 19 bases left in between. The CDR3 region is CASSLTVTYNYDGYTF. The CDR3 DNA reads TGCGCCAGCAGCTTGACAGTTACCTATAACTATGATGGCTACACCTTC.

The DNA of the CDR3 is TGTGCCAGCTACGGGGCCTCTAATGAAAAACTGTTTTTT. Translation: CASYGASNEKLFF. The rearrangement joins TRBV27 to TRBJ1-4; maybe TRBD1 (5 bases). The V gene lost 8 bases and the J gene lost 3 bases, with 10 bases spanning the gap. Germline-derived CDR1 and CDR2 are MNHEY and SMNVEV (reference sequence). The CDR3 sequence is 13 residues long.

This clonotype was counted only a few times. The chain joins TRBV6-5 to TRBJ1-2; D remains ambiguous. Deletions cut 6 bases from V and 5 bases from J, with 7 bases between. CDR1 MNHEY and CDR2 SVGAGI come from the germline V gene. This CDR3 spans 11 amino acids. The DNA of the CDR3 is TGTGCCAGCAGAACAAATTATGGCTACACCTTC. Translated: CASRTNYGYTF.

The rearrangement uses TRBV12-3 or TRBV12-4 and TRBJ2-1, with D perhaps matching TRBD1 (7 bases). The CDR3 consists of 15 residues. V was pared by 7 bases and J by 8 bases, with 21 bases between. CDR3 sequence reads: CASNLQGTSSDEQFF. The CDR3 DNA follows: TGTGCCAGCAACCTACAGGGGACTTCTTCCGATGAGCAGTTCTTC.

There are a few counts of this clonotype. The V call is TRBV28, the J call TRBJ1-6, with D possibly matching TRBD1 (5 bases). In germline, CDR1 is MDHEN, CDR2 SYDVKM. Trimming removed 6 bases from V and 0 bases from J, with 15 bases in between. The CDR3 length is 17 residues. CDR3 region: CASSEPQGSSYNSPLHF. CDR3 DNA: TGTGCCAGCAGCGAACCGCAGGGAAGCTCCTATAATTCACCCCTCCACTTT. The full variable domain, with the rest looked up from reference TRBV28 and TRBJ1-6, is DVKVTQSSRYLVKRTGEKVFLECVQDMDHENMFWYRQDPGLGLRLIYFSYDVKMKEKGDIPEGYSVSREKKERFSLILESASTNQTSMYLCASSEPQGSSYNSPLHFGNGTRLTVT.

The chain carries TRBV29-1 and TRBJ1-1; D gene ambiguous. This CDR3 region has 13 residues. The V gene's germline CDR1 is SQVTM and CDR2 ANQGSEA. The V end lost 4 bases, the J end lost 1 base, and 10 bases lay between the germline ends. CDR3 in DNA: TGCAGCGTTGTAGGACTGCCGAACACTGAAGCTTTCTTT. Residues: CSVVGLPNTEAFF. Using reference TRBV29-1 and TRBJ1-1 for the parts outside the CDR3, the full variable domain is SAVISQKPSRDICQRGTSLTIQCQVDSQVTMMFWYRQQPGQSLTLIATANQGSEATYESGFVIDKFPISRPNLTFSTLTVSNMSPEDSSIYLCSVVGLPNTEAFFGQGTRLTVV.

The chain couples TRBV14 to TRBJ1-1; D gene ambiguous. Germline V gene lookup returns CDR1 SGHDN and CDR2 FVKESK. V lost 0 bases, J lost 11 bases, and 16 bases lay in between. This CDR3 region has 14 residues. The CDR3 sequence: CASSQEAGLVWAFF. In DNA form, the CDR3 reads TGTGCCAGCAGCCAAGAGGCCGGGCTAGTTTGGGCTTTCTTT.